The rows below give T cell receptor beta chains drawn from one sample of a study of blood T cell repertoires in COVID-19. The protocol was immunoSEQ multiplex PCR, while the TCRdb copy is restricted to in-frame clones and leaves out a portion. The table shows under 200,000 clones, with 85% to 90% occurring only once. What was sequenced was peripheral blood. These TCRs come from a woman in her 70s with acute or convalescent COVID-19. The CDR3 runs from the conserved cysteine through the conserved F or W. A D gene is named only where the DNA matches it firmly. Expanded clones get a size class; other rows say once, few or many, or leave the size out.

TGTGCCAGCAGTAGAGGACAGGGGACCGGGGAGCTGTTTTTT,CASSRGQGTGELFF,TRBJ2-2,TRBD1,TRBV6-5,NA
TGTGCCAGTAGTGAGGATTCCCTCCACTTT,CASSEDSLHF,TRBJ1-6,NA,TRBV19,NA
TGTGCCAGCAGCCCAACTACCTTAGGAAGGGGCTCTGGAAACACCATATATTTT,CASSPTTLGRGSGNTIYF,TRBJ1-3,NA,TRBV27,NA
TGTGCCAGCAGTTACTCTAAGGAAGACTTGAACACTGAAGCTTTCTTT,CASSYSKEDLNTEAFF,TRBJ1-1,NA,TRBV6-2/TRBV6-3,NA
TGCGCCAGCAGCTGGGCAGTTCATGAGCAGTTCTTC,CASSWAVHEQFF,TRBJ2-1,NA,TRBV5-1,NA
TGTGCCAGCAGCTCCTTTGTGGTGGCCGGCTACACCTTC,CASSSFVVAGYTF,TRBJ1-2,NA,TRBV5-6,once
TGTGCCAGCAGTCTAGCGGGGCACTCCTACGAGCAGTACTTC,CASSLAGHSYEQYF,TRBJ2-7,TRBD2,TRBV6-5,NA
TGTGCCAGCAGCCAAATATTCGGACAGGGACGAGGGGAGCAGTACTTC,CASSQIFGQGRGEQYF,TRBJ2-7,TRBD1,TRBV14,NA
TGCGCCAGCAGCTTGGCCCACAGGACCTACGAGCAGTACTTC,CASSLAHRTYEQYF,TRBJ2-7,NA,TRBV5-1,NA
TGTGCCAGCTCACGGACAGCCAACTCCTACGAGCAGTACTTC,CASSRTANSYEQYF,TRBJ2-7,NA,TRBV18,NA
TGTGCCATCAGTGAGCCTGGACTAAATTCACCCCTCCACTTT,CAISEPGLNSPLHF,TRBJ1-6,NA,TRBV10-3,NA
TGCGCCAGCAGCCCTTCTGGCCCGGGACTAGCGGGAATCAATGAGCAGTTCTTC,CASSPSGPGLAGINEQFF,TRBJ2-1,TRBD2,TRBV4-3,NA
TGTGCCAGCATCCGGGACACCTCCTATAATTCACCCCTCCACTTT,CASIRDTSYNSPLHF,TRBJ1-6,NA,TRBV2,few
TGTGCCAGCAGTGCGTCCGGGACATCACAAAGCCAAGGCTACACCTTC,CASSASGTSQSQGYTF,TRBJ1-2,NA,TRBV6-1,once
TGTGCCAGCAGTTTATCTCTTAATTCACCCCTCCACTTT,CASSLSLNSPLHF,TRBJ1-6,NA,TRBV27,NA
TGTGCCAGCAGCTCGGGACTAGCGGGGGCCCTGAACACAGATACGCAGTATTTT,CASSSGLAGALNTDTQYF,TRBJ2-3,TRBD2,TRBV5-5,NA
TGTGCCAGCAAGAGGGACACTGAAGCTTTCTTT,CASKRDTEAFF,TRBJ1-1,NA,TRBV2,NA
TGTGCCAGCAGTGAAACACTTGGCCTAGCGGGGCAGTACTTC,CASSETLGLAGQYF,TRBJ2-7,TRBD2,TRBV2,NA
TGTGCCAGCAGGACTACAGGGGCCGGCACAGATACGCAGTATTTT,CASRTTGAGTDTQYF,TRBJ2-3,TRBD1,TRBV6-5,NA
TGTGCCAGCAGTGATAGTGGGACAGGGGATTATACGAACACCGGGGAGCTGTTTTTT,CASSDSGTGDYTNTGELFF,TRBJ2-2,TRBD1,TRBV2,NA
TGCGCCAGCAGCCTTCGACAGGGGGCTAATGAAAAACTGTTTTTT,CASSLRQGANEKLFF,TRBJ1-4,TRBD1,TRBV5-1,NA
TGCGCCAGCAGCTTGGGCGACAGGGCAAATCAGCCCCAGCATTTT,CASSLGDRANQPQHF,TRBJ1-5,TRBD1,TRBV5-1,NA
TGTGCCAGCAGCTTAACGGGGGTGGACACCGGGGAGCTGTTTTTT,CASSLTGVDTGELFF,TRBJ2-2,NA,TRBV11-2,NA
TGCGCCAGCAGCCAAGTCCACATGTATAATTCACCCCTCCACTTT,CASSQVHMYNSPLHF,TRBJ1-6,NA,TRBV4-1,NA
TGTGCCACCAGTGACCCCTCGGCAGGGAACACTGAAGCTTTCTTT,CATSDPSAGNTEAFF,TRBJ1-1,NA,TRBV24-1,NA
TGTGCCAGCAGCGTAGGTGGTGACTTAGGGACCCAGTACTTC,CASSVGGDLGTQYF,TRBJ2-5,NA,TRBV9,NA
TGTGCCAGCAGCTTGCCTCAGGGCTACGAGCAGTACTTC,CASSLPQGYEQYF,TRBJ2-7,NA,TRBV5-6,NA
TGTGCCAGCAGCCGCGGACAGATTCTATATAATTCACCCCTCCACTTT,CASSRGQILYNSPLHF,TRBJ1-6,NA,TRBV7-2,NA
TGTGCCAGAAGCTTGGTAATTCTAGTTGGCGAGACCCAGTACTTC,CARSLVILVGETQYF,TRBJ2-5,NA,TRBV5-3,NA
TGTGCCAGCAGTTTTAACAGGGCGAGGGGCTACACCTTC,CASSFNRARGYTF,TRBJ1-2,NA,TRBV12-3/TRBV12-4,NA
TGTGCCAGTAGCGACGTCGGGACTAAGCCAGGCAATGAGCAGTTCTTC,CASSDVGTKPGNEQFF,TRBJ2-1,TRBD2,TRBV19,NA
TGTGCCAGCAGCTTAGCCGGGGGGGCCAACGTCCTGACTTTC,CASSLAGGANVLTF,TRBJ2-6,NA,TRBV11-2,NA
TGTGCCAGCAGCAGGACAGGGGACACCGGGGAGCTGTTTTTT,CASSRTGDTGELFF,TRBJ2-2,TRBD1,TRBV6-5,NA
TGTGCCAGCAGCTTAACGTTAAGCCCCGGGGTGGGGAACACAGATACGCAGTATTTT,CASSLTLSPGVGNTDTQYF,TRBJ2-3,NA,TRBV7-3,NA
TGCGCCAGCAGCCAAGATAAGGGGGCGTGGGACATTCAGTACTTC,CASSQDKGAWDIQYF,TRBJ2-4,TRBD1,TRBV4-3,NA
TGTGCCATCTCAAAAAAAGCGGGGGACTACGAGCAGTACTTC,CAISKKAGDYEQYF,TRBJ2-7,TRBD2,TRBV10-3,NA
TGTGCCAGCAGCTTAGTGGGACAGGGGCCCTATGGCTACACCTTC,CASSLVGQGPYGYTF,TRBJ1-2,TRBD1,TRBV13,NA
TGTGCCAGCAGCCTACTCATACAGGGCCCTAGCAATCAGCCCCAGCATTTT,CASSLLIQGPSNQPQHF,TRBJ1-5,NA,TRBV11-3,NA
TGTGCCAGCAGCCATAACAGGGGGTTTGTTACTGAAGCTTTCTTT,CASSHNRGFVTEAFF,TRBJ1-1,TRBD1,TRBV14,NA
TGCGCCAGCAGCCTTGGGACAGGGGTTGCCCACGAGCAGTACTTC,CASSLGTGVAHEQYF,TRBJ2-7,TRBD1,TRBV4-1,NA
TGCGCCAGCAGCTCAGCGACAGGGTTGGATACGCAGTATTTT,CASSSATGLDTQYF,TRBJ2-3,TRBD1,TRBV5-1,NA
TGTGCCAGCAGTTTACGTAACGAGCAGTACTTC,CASSLRNEQYF,TRBJ2-7,NA,TRBV28,NA
TGTGCCAGCAGACAGGGCACCGGGGAGCTGTTTTTT,CASRQGTGELFF,TRBJ2-2,NA,TRBV6-5,NA
TGTGCCAGCAGCCTGGGAGAGGAGGGACGAGCTTTCTTT,CASSLGEEGRAFF,TRBJ1-1,NA,TRBV3-1/TRBV3-2,NA
TGTGCCACCAGCAGAGGAGAGGGGACTCCTTACAATGAGCAGTTCTTC,CATSRGEGTPYNEQFF,TRBJ2-1,NA,TRBV15,NA
TGTGCCAGCAGTTTCAGGGGGCGGAACTATGGCTACACCTTC,CASSFRGRNYGYTF,TRBJ1-2,TRBD1,TRBV28,NA
TGTGCCAGCAGCTTTGTACAGAGACGCACTGAAGCTTTCTTT,CASSFVQRRTEAFF,TRBJ1-1,NA,TRBV7-2,few
TGTGCCAGCAGCTCAGGGACAGGGCCTCCTGAGAACTTC,CASSSGTGPPENF,TRBJ2-4,TRBD1,TRBV7-6,NA
TGTGCCAGTAGTATCCTCCGGCAGGGAAACACTGAAGCTTTCTTT,CASSILRQGNTEAFF,TRBJ1-1,NA,TRBV19,NA
TGCGCCAGCAGCTCATCCGGGACAGCTCGCTACGAGCAGTACTTC,CASSSSGTARYEQYF,TRBJ2-7,TRBD1,TRBV5-1,NA
TGCGCCAGCAGCCAAGATCGGACTAGCGGGGGCTACTACGAGCAGTACTTC,CASSQDRTSGGYYEQYF,TRBJ2-7,TRBD2,TRBV4-3,NA
TGTGCCAGCAGCGCCTCGGTGAGTCGGTTCTTC,CASSASVSRFF,TRBJ2-1,NA,TRBV7-2,NA
TGTGCCAGCAGCCCCGGGGGAACCCATGGCTATGGCTACACCTTC,CASSPGGTHGYGYTF,TRBJ1-2,NA,TRBV5-4,NA
TGTGCCAGCAGTTACTTGACAGGGGAAGGCTACACCTTC,CASSYLTGEGYTF,TRBJ1-2,TRBD1,TRBV6-6,NA
TGCGCCAGCAGTCTTAACCTAGCGGGAGGAGGAGGGAATGAGCAGTTCTTC,CASSLNLAGGGGNEQFF,TRBJ2-1,TRBD2,TRBV23-1,NA
TGTGCCAGCAGTTCTCAACAGGGGCCCTTCACTGAAGCTTTCTTT,CASSSQQGPFTEAFF,TRBJ1-1,TRBD1,TRBV7-6,NA
TGTGCCAGCAGCCAAGGACTCGTCGCCGGGGAGCTGTTTTTT,CASSQGLVAGELFF,TRBJ2-2,NA,TRBV2,NA